This passage covers 17 T cell receptor beta chains from one sample sequenced in a study of graft-versus-host responses after intestinal transplantation. Clones were read by immunoSEQ multiplex PCR, and TCRdb kept only the in-frame ones, dropping some. This table has fewer than 20,000 clones, approximately 95% appearing once. The starting material was PBMCs, obtained 23 days after intestinal transplant. These receptors all stem from a human patient who received an intestinal transplant, so some T cells may come from the graft donor.

This sequence joins TRBV5-1 and TRBJ2-2; no firm D call. This CDR3 has 16 residues. Trimming shortened V by 1 base and J by 4 bases, and 14 bases separated the two germline ends. Germline V gives CDR1 SGHRS, CDR2 YFSETQ. This chain's CDR3 is CASSLSQVPGTGELFF. Written as DNA, the CDR3 is TGCGCCAGCAGCTTGTCTCAGGTCCCGGGCACCGGGGAGCTGTTTTTT.

The genes are TRBV28 and TRBJ1-5; tentatively, D is TRBD1 (6 bases). V was trimmed by 5 bases and J by 0 bases, leaving 17 bases between them. The CDR3 runs 17 residues. Germline assignment: CDR1 MDHEN and CDR2 SYDVKM. The CDR3 reads CASSLIDRHYSNQPQHF. As DNA, the CDR3 is TGTGCCAGCAGTCTAATAGACAGGCACTATAGCAATCAGCCCCAGCATTTT.

The chain employs TRBV6-1 and TRBJ1-5; 10 bases match TRBD1. Germline V gives CDR1 MNHNS, CDR2 SASEGT. The CDR3 is 15 amino acids. Trimming at V came to 0 bases and at J to 6 bases, leaving 2 bases not matched to a gene. The CDR3 nucleotides are TGTGCCAGCAGTGAAGCTGACAGGGGGCTTCAGCCCCAGCATTTT. Residues: CASSEADRGLQPQHF.

The rearrangement uses TRBV19 and TRBJ1-3, with TRBD1 as a possible D gene (5 bases). CDR1 and CDR2 from the germline V gene are LNHDA and SQIVND (reference sequence). V lost 10 bases and J lost 2, with 18 bases in between. This CDR3 contains 15 residues. The CDR3 reads CATDRSWGAGNTIYF. The CDR3 nucleotides are TGTGCCACCGACCGTTCCTGGGGCGCTGGAAACACCATATATTTT.

The chain links TRBV11-2 to TRBJ2-2, with TRBD1 identical over 8 bases. Germline V CDR1 and CDR2: SGHAT, FQNNGV. The CDR3 consists of 19 residues. V lost 2 bases, J lost 4 bases, and 15 bases stayed unmatched. CDR3 DNA: TGTGCCAGCAGCTTAATGGGCAGGGGGCGGGGTGCGACCACCGGGGAGCTGTTTTTT. Translating it yields CASSLMGRGRGATTGELFF.

The chain couples TRBV29-1 to TRBJ2-2; no clear D. The CDR3 is 13 amino acids. Trimming pared 6 bases from V and 5 bases from J, leaving 13 bases between. Germline V gene sequence: CDR1 SQVTM, CDR2 ANQGSEA. CDR3 sequence (DNA): TGCAGCGTAGGCCCTGGTCAGACCGGGGAGCTGTTTTTT. Its protein is CSVGPGQTGELFF.

The V gene is TRBV9, the J gene TRBJ2-1; no definite D call. Germline CDR1 reads SGDLS; CDR2 reads YYNGEE. Trimming stripped 0 bases from V and 7 bases from J, with 5 bases between. There are 12 residues in the CDR3. The CDR3 DNA sequence: TGTGCCAGCAGCGTAGAAGTGAATGAGCAGTTCTTC. This translates into CASSVEVNEQFF.

V and J are TRBV29-1 and TRBJ1-5; 8 bases are shared with TRBD1. Trimming cost V 5 bases and J 4 bases; bases outside gene matches: 4. In germline, CDR1 is SQVTM, CDR2 ANQGSEA. CDR3 length: 13 amino acids. The CDR3 loop is CSVLTGENQPQHF. CDR3 coding DNA: TGCAGCGTTCTGACAGGGGAAAATCAGCCCCAGCATTTT.

V usage is TRBV6-5 and J usage is TRBJ2-1, with TRBD1 matching 9 bases. The ends lost 4 bases at V and 9 bases at J; junction bases unmatched: 13. The CDR3 spans 16 residues. Per the germline V gene, CDR1 is MNHEY and CDR2 is SVGAGI. CDR3 nucleotide sequence: TGTGCCAGCAGTTTCCCGGGACAGGGCCCCCGTGTTGAGCAGTTCTTC. Translated: CASSFPGQGPRVEQFF.

V gene TRBV25-1 combines with J gene TRBJ1-1, with 7 positions matching TRBD1. The ends lost 2 bases at V and 11 bases at J; junction bases unmatched: 23. Germline CDR1 is MGHDK and CDR2 is SYGVNS. This CDR3 has 18 amino acids. CDR3 amino acids: CASSESRTPATGDLGAFF. The CDR3 nucleotides read TGTGCCAGCAGTGAAAGTAGAACTCCGGCTACAGGGGATCTGGGGGCTTTCTTT.

The gene calls are TRBV20-1 and TRBJ2-3, with unresolved D. There are 9 residues in the CDR3. The V gene's germline CDR1 is DFQATT and CDR2 SNEGSKA (reference sequence). Here the CDR3 reads CSRADTQYF. Written as DNA, the CDR3 is TGCAGCCGGGCAGATACGCAGTATTTT.

V is TRBV5-6 and J is TRBJ2-7; 10 bases are shared with TRBD1. CDR1 and CDR2 from the germline V gene are SGHDT and YYEEEE. The V segment lost 0 bases and the J segment 2 bases; nucleotides outside the gene matches: 2. The CDR3 extends over 15 amino acids. The CDR3 region has the DNA TGTGCCAGCAGCTTGGCCGGGACAGGGGCCTACGAGCAGTACTTC. This codes for CASSLAGTGAYEQYF. Full variable domain (missing parts from reference TRBV5-6 and TRBJ2-7): DAGVTQSPTHLIKTRGQQVTLRCSPKSGHDTVSWYQQALGQGPQFIFQYYEEEERQRGNFPDRFSGHQFPNYSSELNVNALLLGDSALYLCASSLAGTGAYEQYFGPGTRLTVT.

The DNA of the CDR3 is TGCGCCAGCAGCCCCACGGCCGCGGGCGCGGATTACGAGCAGTACTTC. Protein product: CASSPTAAGADYEQYF. The chain uses TRBV4-1 and TRBJ2-7; possible D gene TRBD2, 5 bases. Germline CDR1 and CDR2: MGHRA and YSYEKL. The V and J ends lost 4 bases and 4 bases respectively, with 20 bases between them. The CDR3 runs to 16 residues.

The chain carries TRBV9 and TRBJ2-6; maybe TRBD2 (5 bases). CDR3 length: 14 residues. V gave up 3 bases and J gave up 1 base, with 5 bases separating them. Germline lookup yields CDR1 SGDLS and CDR2 YYNGEE. CDR3 in amino acids: CASSGGSGANVLTF. For the CDR3, the DNA is TGTGCCAGCAGCGGAGGGTCTGGGGCCAACGTCCTGACTTTC. The full variable domain, completed using reference TRBV9 and TRBJ2-6, is DSGVTQTPKHLITATGQRVTLRCSPRSGDLSVYWYQQSLDQGLQFLIQYYNGEERAKGNILERFSAQQFPDLHSELNLSSLELGDSALYFCASSGGSGANVLTFGAGSRLTVL.

This chain uses TRBV19 with TRBJ2-7, with 9 bases matching TRBD1. The V segment lost 5 bases and the J segment 3 bases; nucleotides outside the gene matches: 8. The CDR3 extends over 15 amino acids. Germline loops: CDR1 LNHDA, CDR2 SQIVND (reference sequence). CDR3 sequence: CASSAPGQGHYEQYF. The CDR3 DNA reads TGTGCCAGTAGTGCTCCGGGACAGGGTCACTACGAGCAGTACTTC.

This clone turned up a few times. This chain uses TRBV9 with TRBJ2-5, with D possibly called TRBD1 or TRBD2 (6 bases each). Trimming stripped 0 bases from V and 5 bases from J, with 11 bases between. The CDR3 is made up of 14 amino acids. Germline values: CDR1 SGDLS, CDR2 YYNGEE. CDR3 coding DNA: TGTGCCAGCAGCGTAGGGGGGGCTGGGGAGACCCAGTACTTC. This translates into CASSVGGAGETQYF.

This chain links TRBV30 with TRBJ1-1; D gene uncertain. Per germline, CDR1 GTSNPN and CDR2 SVGIG (reference sequence). Between the trimmed V and J ends, which lost 5 bases and 5 bases, there was a span of 6 bases. This CDR3 has 10 amino acids. CDR3 in amino acids: CAWWGTEAFF. CDR3 sequence (DNA): TGTGCCTGGTGGGGAACTGAAGCTTTCTTT.